The clone carrying this T cell receptor beta chain was observed many times. These data come from a study of neurological immune-mediated disorders. The overall study: Secondary progressive disease was present in 3, and relapsing-remitting disease in approximately 30, of the 35 or so multiple sclerosis patients.

Per germline, CDR1 MGHDK and CDR2 SYGVNS. Trimming pared 2 bases from V and 6 bases from J, leaving 19 bases between. This CDR3 comprises 16 residues. The cDNA was synthesized by 5'RACE incorporating 10-nucleotide random UMIs. TCRdb processed the 5' RACE reads anew with MiXCR; each CDR3 protein has one entry. The repertoire holds tens of thousands of distinct CDR3 sequences, with just under 4% as singletons. The sample consisted of CD4+ T cells from blood. The genes are TRBV25-1 and TRBJ1-1, with unresolved D. The origin of this receptor is a woman between 40 and 55 years old with multiple sclerosis. This CDR3 reads CASSEGVWEGWPEAFF. CDR3 DNA: TGTGCCAGCAGTGAAGGGGTGTGGGAGGGTTGGCCTGAAGCTTTCTTT.